Shown below are 3 T cell receptor beta chains from a single sample sequenced in a study of cytomegalovirus exposure and HLA in healthy donors (dated by TCRdb to about 2017). To prepare the library, the immunoSEQ multiplex PCR assay was applied. For the multiplex PCR, a mixture combining 60 forward primers for TCR Vbeta segments and 13 reverse primers for TCR Jbeta segments was used. TCRdb retrieved this table from immuneACCESS and kept in-frame rearrangements only. Not all clones are present; in checked studies, unresolved V genes account for under half, and no reason is known for the remainder. For this sample the table gives 85,000 to 130,000 clones, of which roughly 80% were detected only once. Of the sample, roughly 1.5% falls within the top ten clones. Sequencing input: PBMCs. The receptors were sampled from a man aged 50 to 60 in good health and CMV-seronegative.

V gene TRBV6-5 combines with J gene TRBJ1-2; D call uncertain. CDR1 and CDR2 from the germline V gene are MNHEY and SVGAGI. Trimming took 5 bases from V and 4 from J, leaving 14 bases between them. This CDR3 contains 14 residues. CDR3 DNA sequence: TGTGCCAGCAGTAAAGGTGGGAGCGGCTATGGCTACACCTTC. Translation: CASSKGGSGYGYTF.

This clone was recorded a few times. V is TRBV5-1 and J is TRBJ1-1, with D perhaps matching TRBD1 (6 bases). This CDR3 contains 18 residues. The germline V gene encodes CDR1 SGHRS and CDR2 YFSETQ. Between the trimmed V and J ends, which lost 0 bases and 0 bases, there was a span of 18 bases. CDR3 amino acids: CASSLERGRRDMNTEAFF. CDR3 coding DNA: TGCGCCAGCAGCTTGGAAAGAGGTCGTAGGGACATGAACACTGAAGCTTTCTTT.

This clone was found once. This chain joins TRBV7-3 and TRBJ2-4; 8 bases agree with TRBD2. After removal of 7 bases from V and 6 bases from J, the junction contained 11 bases not matched to a gene. This CDR3 has 15 amino acids. The germline gives CDR1 SGHTA, CDR2 FQGTGA. The CDR3 loop reads CASTAGGYRGNIQYF. The CDR3 DNA sequence: TGTGCCAGCACCGCGGGGGGCTATCGGGGAAACATTCAGTACTTC.